This T cell receptor beta chain is from a study of blood T cell repertoires in COVID-19 (TCRdb year 2020). Context from the whole study: The collaborator samples originated in the United States, Italy and Spain and spanned the acute and convalescent phases of COVID-19. The material from the prospective study consisted of cDNA or gDNA derived from T cells, B-cell-depleted T cells, or PBMCs. Deeply sampled blood TCRbeta repertoires from subjects exposed to, actively infected with, or recovered from COVID-19 were included in the dataset. The repertoires were released in a freely available public database intended as a resource for research on the immune response to SARS-CoV-2. The samples were drawn from two sources: the first 160 participants of the ongoing ImmuneRACE study, and fewer than 1,500 subjects contributed by 6 global collaborators. A de-identified subject ID, COVID-19 status, age in years and sex were almost always included in the sample metadata. HLA class I and class II types, where available, came from metadata supplied by the sample provider rather than from assay-based typing. Beyond this particular receptor, the publication reports: How much clinical and demographic metadata was included differed by source and by participant, and the metadata was provided uncurated.

TCRbeta CDR3 regions were amplified from genomic DNA by means of the immunoSEQ Assay, a bias-controlled multiplex PCR. As for how the authors treated the data: The number of nucleated cells in each sample was estimated from the amplification of reference gene primers within the assay. To quantify the absolute abundance of each unique TCRbeta CDR3 rearrangement, sequence reads were collapsed and filtered. For each sample, productive Simpson clonality was calculated by taking the square root of Simpson's diversity index across productive rearrangements. TCRdb provides this immuneACCESS table in a form limited to in-frame rearrangements. Some clones are lacking; in checked studies, under half of them reflect an unresolved V gene, and why the rest are absent is not known. V and J calls and clone size follow that table, whereas D and trimming were derived from the DNA. In all, the sample holds some 350,000 clones, and around 89% of those were seen once. The top ten clones comprise more than 0.8% of the sample.

As for this clone: Its antigen is unknown. Per-nucleotide qualities are absent, and no much larger clonotype sits a single base away.

Enrolling through a virtual design, the prospective study's participants ranged in age from roughly 18 to 90 years and lived across roughly 24 United States geographic areas. To assign participants to cohorts, the prospective study relied on clinical history that participants themselves reported in a screening survey and a study questionnaire. Recovered participants in ImmuneRACE Cohort 3 were defined as having two consecutive negative NP/OP PCR tests, clearance from a healthcare professional, or resolution of symptoms. In the prospective study, mobile phlebotomists collected whole blood, serum and a nasopharyngeal or oropharyngeal swab from each participant. Over a roughly two-month period, participants in the prospective study had the option of providing additional blood draws and questionnaires. Before DNA extraction, blood samples from the prospective study were shipped at room temperature or frozen.

The CDR3, cysteine through phenylalanine, is 15 amino acids long. Of the read, only the CDR3 DNA is kept; its 45 bases are in frame from base 1. The junction shows trimming of 3 bases on V and 7 bases on J, and the gene matches do not reach 8 bases of it. CDR1 SGHVS and CDR2 FQNEAQ were looked up in the germline V gene. Sequences were obtained from PBMCs or T cells enriched from blood (not recorded which). The V and J genes are TRBV7-8 and TRBJ2-3; TRBD2 fits 9 bases in the junction. This TCR derives from a man younger than 35 who had recovered from COVID-19. The DNA reads TGTGCCAGCAGCTTTTCCCTAGCGGGGAGAAATACGCAGTATTTT. Translation gives CASSFSLAGRNTQYF.